This TCR beta chain was observed in a study of OX40 agonist ivuxolimab in advanced cancers. Study summary: The patients' treatment was ivuxolimab, an agonistic anti-OX40 (CD134) antibody.

Data came from immunoSEQ multiplex PCR; TCRdb stores just in-frame clones and leaves some out. The data show 65,000 to 80,000 clones, around 86% seen once. The V end lost 7 bases, the J end lost 1 base, and 13 bases lay between the germline ends. Germline V lookup: CDR1 SQVTM, CDR2 ANQGSEA. The CDR3 loop spans 13 amino acids. The chain uses TRBV29-1 and TRBJ1-1; weak D call: TRBD1 (6 bases). The input for sequencing was CD4+ or CD8+ T cells sorted from blood, taken in a trial of the OX40 agonist ivuxolimab. This TCR came from an adult with an advanced solid tumor such as melanoma, head and neck, liver or kidney cancer. CDR3 nucleotides: TGCAGCGCCAAACCGGGACAGAACACTGAAGCTTTCTTT. Translated: CSAKPGQNTEAFF.